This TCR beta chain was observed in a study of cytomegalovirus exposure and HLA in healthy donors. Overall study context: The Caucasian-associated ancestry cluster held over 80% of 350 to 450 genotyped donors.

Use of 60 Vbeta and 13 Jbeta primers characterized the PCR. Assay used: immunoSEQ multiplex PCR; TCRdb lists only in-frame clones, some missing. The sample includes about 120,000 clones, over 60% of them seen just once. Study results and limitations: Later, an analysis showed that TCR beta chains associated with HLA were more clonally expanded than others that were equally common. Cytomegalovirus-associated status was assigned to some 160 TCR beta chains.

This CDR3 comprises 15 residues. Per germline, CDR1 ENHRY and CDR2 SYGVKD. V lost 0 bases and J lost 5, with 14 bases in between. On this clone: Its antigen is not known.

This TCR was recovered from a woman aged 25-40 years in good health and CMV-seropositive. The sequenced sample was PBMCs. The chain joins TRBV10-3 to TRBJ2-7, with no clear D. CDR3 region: CAISESPGYMDEQYF. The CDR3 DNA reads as TGTGCCATCAGTGAGTCCCCAGGATACATGGACGAGCAGTACTTC.